A selection of T cell receptor beta chains follows, all from one sample in a study of blood T cell repertoires in COVID-19. Sequencing was performed with immunoSEQ multiplex PCR; in TCRdb, only in-frame clones are kept and a portion is missing. Seen here are about 210,000 clones, around three quarters observed once, and the top ten hold 7.2%. The material sequenced was peripheral blood. These receptors were collected from a woman aged 70 to 79 with acute or convalescent COVID-19. Both conserved end residues are part of each CDR3. D genes are given only for firm matches. For some rows the clone size is stated as once, few or many, or as a class when expanded; others skip it.

D gene,clone size,J gene,V gene,CDR3 DNA,CDR3 protein
TRBD1,few,TRBJ2-1,TRBV20-1,TGCAGTGCCCAAGGACAGGGGGAGCAGTTCTTC,CSAQGQGEQFF
TRBD1,-,TRBJ1-2,TRBV24-1,TGTGCCACCAGGGGGGACAGGGATATTGATGGCTACACCTTC,CATRGDRDIDGYTF
-,-,TRBJ2-5,TRBV11-2,TGTGCCAGCAGCTTAGTCAGGGACCAAGAGACCCAGTACTTC,CASSLVRDQETQYF
TRBD1,few,TRBJ2-7,TRBV11-2,TGTGCCAGCAGAAAACCACCCGGGACAGGGGACTACGAGCAGTACTTC,CASRKPPGTGDYEQYF
TRBD2,-,TRBJ2-7,TRBV6-5,TGTGCCAGCAGTTACTCGGCTAGCGGGGGGTACGGGCAGTACTTC,CASSYSASGGYGQYF
TRBD2,-,TRBJ2-5,TRBV7-2,TGTGCCAGCCAGCGGGGCCTAAAAGAGACCCAGTACTTC,CASQRGLKETQYF
TRBD1,-,TRBJ1-2,TRBV6-5,TGTGCCAGCAGTCCAGGGGGCGACTATGGCTACACCTTC,CASSPGGDYGYTF
-,-,TRBJ1-2,TRBV2,TGTGCCAGCTTCGGGGACTATGGCTACACCTTC,CASFGDYGYTF
-,once,TRBJ2-7,TRBV18,TGTGCCAGCTCACCAGGAAGGGGCTTAACCCGGAACTACGAGCAGTACTTC,CASSPGRGLTRNYEQYF
TRBD2,-,TRBJ2-5,TRBV5-1,TGCGCCAGCAGCTTAGCGGGGGAGACCCAGTACTTC,CASSLAGETQYF
TRBD1,-,TRBJ1-1,TRBV5-5,TGTGCCAGCAGCTACAGCGGACAGGGTTTGACTGAAGCTTTCTTT,CASSYSGQGLTEAFF
TRBD2,once,TRBJ2-3,TRBV11-3,TGTGCCAGCAGCTTAGAAGCGGGGGGGAGCACAGATACGCAGTATTTT,CASSLEAGGSTDTQYF
TRBD1,-,TRBJ1-1,TRBV5-1,TGCGCCAGCAGCTTGTTACGTCGCCCACCGCGAACGTTTAGGGACAGGGTGGGGTTGGCTGAAGCTTTCTTT,CASSLLRRPPRTFRDRVGLAEAFF
TRBD2,-,TRBJ2-7,TRBV6-5,TGTGCCAGCAGTTTCCCCACCGGGACTATCCACTACGAGCAGTACTTC,CASSFPTGTIHYEQYF
-,-,TRBJ1-2,TRBV4-2,TGTGCCAGCAGCCAAGAAGGTCTACGGGACTATGGCTACACCTTC,CASSQEGLRDYGYTF
-,once,TRBJ2-3,TRBV5-8,TGTGCCAGCAGCTTCCTGAAAGGAGGGGACCATACGCAGTATTTT,CASSFLKGGDHTQYF
TRBD2,-,TRBJ2-1,TRBV4-1,TGCGCCAGCAGCCAAGTTCAAGCGGGGTTATACAATGAGCAGTTCTTC,CASSQVQAGLYNEQFF
-,-,TRBJ2-7,TRBV6-5,TGTGCCAGCAGTTACTCTAACAGGGCCCCGGTCTACGAGCAGTACTTC,CASSYSNRAPVYEQYF
TRBD1,-,TRBJ2-5,TRBV19,TGTGCCAGTAGTATTATGGGACAGGTAGGAGAGACCCAGTACTTC,CASSIMGQVGETQYF
-,-,TRBJ2-7,TRBV5-6,TGTGCCAGCATAGGGAAAGACAGGCCGAGCTCCTACGAGCAGTACTTC,CASIGKDRPSSYEQYF
TRBD2,-,TRBJ2-7,TRBV19,TGTGCCAGTAGTGTTACCGGGACTAGCGCGTACGAGCAGTACTTC,CASSVTGTSAYEQYF
-,-,TRBJ1-2,TRBV19,TGTGCCAGTAGTATTGTAAGGGGCGGTGGCTACACCTTC,CASSIVRGGGYTF
-,-,TRBJ1-2,TRBV9,TGTGCCAGCAGCGTAGCCCCCAAGGGGGGGGCGGTCCGGGACTATGGCTACACCTTC,CASSVAPKGGAVRDYGYTF
-,-,TRBJ1-1,TRBV30,TGTGCCTGGAGTTATTTTACCGACAGGTCGGGTGAAGCTTTCTTT,CAWSYFTDRSGEAFF
-,-,TRBJ1-6,TRBV3-1/TRBV3-2,TGTGCCAGCAGCCAAGGTTCAACAAACAGGAATTCACCCCTCCACTTT,CASSQGSTNRNSPLHF
TRBD2,-,TRBJ2-2,TRBV5-1,TGCGCCAGCAGAACCGGGACTAGCGGTTCCGGGGAGCTGTTTTTT,CASRTGTSGSGELFF
TRBD2,-,TRBJ2-1,TRBV25-1,TGTGCCAGTTTCGGGACTAGTCACAATGAGCAGTTCTTC,CASFGTSHNEQFF
TRBD1,few,TRBJ1-6,TRBV27,TGTGCCAGCACCCGGACAGGGATCGATAATTCACCCCTCCACTTT,CASTRTGIDNSPLHF
TRBD2,-,TRBJ2-5,TRBV19,TGTGCCAGTGTGGGCGGGGAGGGAGAGACCCAGTACTTC,CASVGGEGETQYF
TRBD1,few,TRBJ1-1,TRBV5-1,TGCGCCAGCAGCTTCGCAGGGGGACAAACTGAAGCTTTCTTT,CASSFAGGQTEAFF
-,-,TRBJ2-7,TRBV7-2,TGTGCCAGCAGACTATCCGGCAGCTACGAGCAGTACTTC,CASRLSGSYEQYF
-,-,TRBJ2-3,TRBV30,TGTGCCTGGAGTGTGACACCTTTGAGCACAGATACGCAGTATTTT,CAWSVTPLSTDTQYF
-,-,TRBJ1-4,TRBV6-2/TRBV6-3,TGTGCCAGCAGTCCATCGGGACCGGGGAGGGGAAAACTGTTTTTT,CASSPSGPGRGKLFF
-,once,TRBJ2-3,TRBV5-6,TGTGCCAGCAGCTTGCTTAGAGCCTGCGGCGGGCCTAGCACAGATACGCAGTATTTT,CASSLLRACGGPSTDTQYF
TRBD1,once,TRBJ2-2,TRBV7-8,TGTGCCAGCAGCTTTACTACAGGGGTCGGGGAGCTGTTTTTT,CASSFTTGVGELFF
-,many,TRBJ1-1,TRBV5-1,TGCGCCAGCAGCTCCACACAGGCGAACACTGAAGCTTTCTTT,CASSSTQANTEAFF
TRBD2,-,TRBJ2-5,TRBV11-3,TGTGCCAGCAGCTTTGGGACTAGCGGGTTCGGGGAGACCCAGTACTTC,CASSFGTSGFGETQYF
TRBD1,once,TRBJ2-1,TRBV5-1,TGCGCCAGCAGCATGGGACAGGGGAAGACTGAGCAGTTCTTC,CASSMGQGKTEQFF
-,-,TRBJ2-7,TRBV27,TGTGCCAGCAGTCCTGACCAGGGTTTGGGCTACGAGCAGTACTTC,CASSPDQGLGYEQYF
-,-,TRBJ2-5,TRBV4-1,TGCGCCAGCAGCCAAGATTCAGGGTTTCAAGAGACCCAGTACTTC,CASSQDSGFQETQYF
TRBD1,-,TRBJ2-7,TRBV29-1,TGCAGCGTTGTACAGGGGCGGTACGAGCAGTACTTC,CSVVQGRYEQYF
-,few,TRBJ2-7,TRBV2,TGTGCCAGCAGTTCGGGGTCGCGGCGGACCGCCTACGAGCAGTACTTC,CASSSGSRRTAYEQYF
TRBD1,-,TRBJ2-7,TRBV7-8,TGTGCCAGCAGCTCGTTCCGGGACAGGGAACACTACGAGCAGTACTTC,CASSSFRDREHYEQYF
-,few,TRBJ2-1,TRBV12-3/TRBV12-4,TGTGCCAGTCGTGGAGAGGGTGAGCAGTTCTTC,CASRGEGEQFF
-,-,TRBJ2-1,TRBV25-1,TGTGCCAGCAGTGAATTGGATTCAGGGGCCTACAATGAGCAGTTCTTC,CASSELDSGAYNEQFF
-,-,TRBJ2-7,TRBV29-1,TGCAGCGCCATCGGTCCCCGATCCTACGAGCAGTACTTC,CSAIGPRSYEQYF
-,-,TRBJ2-3,TRBV30,TGTGCCTGGAGAGATAGCAGGGCCACAGATACGCAGTATTTT,CAWRDSRATDTQYF
-,once,TRBJ2-5,TRBV2,TGTGCCAGCACCGGGTCGGGAGCGGGCCAGACCCAGTACTTC,CASTGSGAGQTQYF
-,-,TRBJ1-4,TRBV24-1,TGTGCCACCCAGTCCAGGACTAATGAAAAACTGTTTTTT,CATQSRTNEKLFF
TRBD1,once,TRBJ2-5,TRBV5-1,TGCGCCAGCAGCTTGGAGACAGGGAGAGAGACCCAGTACTTC,CASSLETGRETQYF
TRBD1,-,TRBJ1-5,TRBV3-1/TRBV3-2,TGTGCCAGCAGCCAGACAGGGGGCGCGAACAATCAGCCCCAGCATTTT,CASSQTGGANNQPQHF